These 30 T cell receptor beta chains originate from one sample sequenced in a study of control samples from healthy donors and cancer patients. Some clones are missing from TCRdb's copy, which holds only in-frame ones; the method was immunoSEQ multiplex PCR. The table records over 100,000 clones, roughly 90% of them present only once. The sample taken for sequencing was blood. These receptors all come from a man aged 35 to 55 in good health.

The gene calls are TRBV2 and TRBJ2-5; no clear D gene. V was trimmed by 7 bases and J by 3 bases, leaving 12 bases between them. Germline CDR1 is SNHLY and CDR2 is FYNNEI. This CDR3 has 13 residues. This chain's CDR3 is CASIGLEKETQYF. The CDR3 DNA reads TGTGCCAGCATTGGGCTGGAAAAAGAGACCCAGTACTTC.

The rearrangement uses TRBV19 and TRBJ1-4, with 9 bases matching TRBD1. The CDR3 has 15 amino acids. The V gene end was trimmed by 8 bases and the J gene end by 0 bases; junction bases not matched to a gene: 4. CDR1 is LNHDA and CDR2 is SQIVND in the germline V gene (reference sequence). CDR3 DNA sequence: TGTGCCAGTGGTACAGGGGGCGCAACTAATGAAAAACTGTTTTTT. Encoded protein: CASGTGGATNEKLFF.

The V and J genes are TRBV6-6 and TRBJ1-1; possibly TRBD1 for D (5 bases). Germline V gives CDR1 MNHNY, CDR2 SVGAGI (reference sequence). V was cut by 5 bases and J by 5 bases, with 15 bases left in between. The CDR3 loop spans 14 amino acids. CDR3 nucleotide sequence: TGTGCCAGCAGTACGAACCTCGGGGGAACTGAAGCTTTCTTT. Translation gives CASSTNLGGTEAFF.

About this clone: At one boundary the junction diverges from the germline segment, which might be a read error. The gene calls are TRBV6-6 and TRBJ2-5; D unclear. CDR3 size: 11 residues. Germline values: CDR1 MNHNY, CDR2 SVGAGI (reference sequence). CDR3 sequence (DNA): TGTGCCACCAGTAAGCAAGAGACCCAGTACTTC. Translating gives CATSKQETQYF.

This chain uses TRBV4-1 with TRBJ2-7; 8 bases match TRBD2. The CDR3 runs to 15 residues. The junction had 6 bases not matched to a gene; V was cut back by 4 bases and J by 1 base. CDR1 MGHRA and CDR2 YSYEKL come from the germline V gene. CDR3 nucleotide sequence: TGCGCCAGCAGCCTGGGCAGCGGGGGTTCCTACGAGCAGTACTTC. Translating gives CASSLGSGGSYEQYF.

The chain links TRBV19 to TRBJ2-1; D may be TRBD2 (5 bases). The length of the CDR3 is 15 residues. Germline V lookup: CDR1 LNHDA, CDR2 SQIVND (reference sequence). V was clipped by 5 bases and J by 6 bases, with 17 bases between them. The CDR3 reads CASSPSWVAGNEQFF. CDR3 DNA: TGTGCCAGTAGTCCCTCGTGGGTGGCGGGCAATGAGCAGTTCTTC. Full variable domain (outside the CDR3, taken from reference TRBV19 and TRBJ2-1): DGGITQSPKYLFRKEGQNVTLSCEQNLNHDAMYWYRQDPGQGLRLIYYSQIVNDFQKGDIAEGYSVSREKKESFPLTVTSAQKNPTAFYLCASSPSWVAGNEQFFGPGTRLTVL.

This clone was recorded a few times. J is TRBJ2-7 and V is TRBV12-3 or TRBV12-4; the D is unclear. The CDR3 is 13 residues long. The V end was cut by 6 bases, the J end by 2 bases, with 11 bases between. Here the CDR3 reads CASSKTTPYEQYF. The CDR3 DNA follows: TGTGCCAGCAGCAAAACCACTCCCTACGAGCAGTACTTC.

The chain links TRBV6-5 to TRBJ2-2; possible D gene TRBD1, 6 bases. The germline gives CDR1 MNHEY, CDR2 SVGAGI. Deletions cut 10 bases from V and 6 bases from J, with 12 bases between. The CDR3 consists of 12 residues. CDR3 sequence (DNA): TGTGCCACAAGAGGGGGAGCCGGGGAGCTGTTTTTT. Its protein product is CATRGGAGELFF.

CDR3 residues: CASSLDGTGGGYTF. The CDR3, as DNA: TGCGCCAGCAGCTTGGACGGGACAGGGGGAGGCTACACCTTC. The rearrangement links TRBV5-1 to TRBJ1-2; 11 nucleotides agree with TRBD1. Losses at the gene ends were 0 bases for V and 8 bases for J; bases not matched to a gene: 3. Germline-derived CDR1 and CDR2 are SGHRS and YFSETQ. The CDR3 runs to 14 residues.

The genes are TRBV29-1 and TRBJ2-7; D is uncertain. The length of the CDR3 is 12 residues. Germline lookup yields CDR1 SQVTM and CDR2 ANQGSEA. The V and J ends lost 2 bases and 1 base respectively, with 6 bases between them. The DNA for the CDR3 is TGCAGCGTTGAATCAGATTCCTACGAGCAGTACTTC. Amino acid sequence: CSVESDSYEQYF.

The chain joins TRBV2 to TRBJ1-5; no reliable D call. Germline values: CDR1 SNHLY, CDR2 FYNNEI. The CDR3 totals 14 residues. Trimming left V 6 bases short and J 3 bases short, with 12 bases between. Written as DNA, the CDR3 is TGTGCCAGCAGCCCTGGGCCGACCAATCAGCCCCAGCATTTT. This gives the protein CASSPGPTNQPQHF.

This clone has a single count. The J gene is TRBJ2-1, the V gene TRBV2, with 10 bases that match TRBD1. This CDR3 contains 13 residues. V lost 8 bases, J lost 6 bases, and 4 bases stayed unmatched. Germline lookup yields CDR1 SNHLY and CDR2 FYNNEI. Here the CDR3 DNA reads TGTGCCAGCGGGGGACAGGGGACCAATGAGCAGTTCTTC. Protein sequence: CASGGQGTNEQFF.

J is TRBJ2-3 and V is TRBV11-2; 12 nucleotides line up with TRBD2. CDR1 SGHAT and CDR2 FQNNGV come from the germline V gene. V lost 0 bases, J lost 0 bases, and 10 bases stayed unmatched. The CDR3 spans 20 residues. Here the CDR3 reads CASSLDLKLAGGLSTDTQYF. The CDR3 DNA is TGTGCCAGCAGCTTAGATTTGAAACTAGCGGGGGGACTTAGCACAGATACGCAGTATTTT.

The rearrangement joins TRBV30 to TRBJ2-7; unclear D gene. The germline gives CDR1 GTSNPN, CDR2 SVGIG (reference sequence). CDR3 length: 11 amino acids. Deletions cut 3 bases from V and 5 bases from J, with 8 bases between. Here the CDR3 reads CAWRNVNEQYF. CDR3 nucleotides: TGTGCCTGGAGAAACGTAAACGAGCAGTACTTC. The whole variable domain, filled in from reference TRBV30 and TRBJ2-7, reads SQTIHQWPATLVQPVGSPLSLECTVEGTSNPNLYWYRQAAGRGLQLLFYSVGIGQISSEVPQNLSASRPQDRQFILSSKKLLLSDSGFYLCAWRNVNEQYFGPGTRLTVT.

This sequence joins TRBV7-8 and TRBJ2-7; 7 bases map to TRBD2. CDR3 length: 15 residues. The germline CDR1 and CDR2 sequences are SGHVS and FQNEAQ. Trimming cost V 4 bases and J 0 bases; bases outside gene matches: 6. The CDR3 is CASSSDGRVSYEQYF. CDR3 nucleotide sequence: TGTGCCAGCAGCTCCGATGGGAGGGTCTCCTACGAGCAGTACTTC.

The chain uses TRBV6-2 or TRBV6-3 and TRBJ2-7; D is unclear. The CDR3 sequence is 15 residues long. CDR1 MNHEY and CDR2 SVGEGT come from the germline V gene. V lost 4 bases to trimming and J lost 5 bases, with 18 bases between them. Here the CDR3 reads CASSWPIKTVHEQYF. In DNA, the CDR3 is TGTGCCAGCAGTTGGCCGATTAAAACGGTCCACGAGCAGTACTTC.

The gene calls are TRBV18 and TRBJ2-5; D is undetermined. The CDR3 has 14 residues. The V and J ends lost 4 bases and 5 bases respectively, with 14 bases between them. Germline V gene data show CDR1 as KGHSH and CDR2 as LQKENI. Written as DNA, the CDR3 is TGTGCCAGCTCACTACGAGTCCCGGAGGAGACCCAGTACTTC. The encoded protein is CASSLRVPEETQYF.

The J gene is TRBJ2-4, the V gene TRBV30; possible D gene TRBD2, 5 bases. The CDR3 runs 16 residues. Trimming shortened V by 7 bases and J by 0 bases, and 19 bases separated the two germline ends. From germline, CDR1 is GTSNPN and CDR2 SVGIG (reference sequence). CDR3 sequence reads: CALQSRDQLAKNIQYF. CDR3 DNA sequence: TGTGCCTTGCAATCCCGGGATCAACTAGCCAAAAACATTCAGTACTTC.

The chain uses TRBV2 and TRBJ2-5, with D possibly being TRBD1 or TRBD2 (6 bases each). This CDR3 is built from 13 residues. The germline gives CDR1 SNHLY, CDR2 FYNNEI. V shed 8 bases and J shed 5 bases, with 15 bases lying between them. CDR3 sequence: CASSKGGSETQYF. The CDR3 DNA reads TGTGCCAGCTCTAAGGGGGGCTCCGAGACCCAGTACTTC.

As DNA, the CDR3 is TGTGCTAGTGGTTTGGAAGGAAACACCATATATTTT. Protein sequence: CASGLEGNTIYF. The chain carries TRBV12-5 and TRBJ1-3; D not resolved. Germline V gene lookup returns CDR1 LGHNT and CDR2 FRNRAP. The CDR3 is 12 residues long. V was shortened by 1 base and J by 4 bases, with 2 bases between the two germline ends.

The V gene is TRBV6-6, the J gene TRBJ1-1; D uncertain. The V and J ends lost 2 bases and 1 base respectively, with 8 bases between them. The CDR3 is 14 amino acids. Germline CDR1 and CDR2: MNHNY and SVGAGI (reference sequence). This CDR3 reads CASSYSTANTEAFF. In nucleotides, the CDR3 is TGTGCCAGCAGTTACAGCACCGCGAACACTGAAGCTTTCTTT.

V gene TRBV14 combines with J gene TRBJ1-5; D remains ambiguous. Germline assignment: CDR1 SGHDN and CDR2 FVKESK. V was pared by 5 bases and J by 6 bases, with 11 bases between. The CDR3 length is 13 residues. The CDR3 DNA reads as TGTGCCAGCAGCTTAAATGAGTTTCAGCCCCAGCATTTT. It translates to CASSLNEFQPQHF. Complete variable domain (other parts from reference TRBV14 and TRBJ1-5): EAGVTQFPSHSVIEKGQTVTLRCDPISGHDNLYWYRRVMGKEIKFLLHFVKESKQDESGMPNNRFLAERTGGTYSTLKVQPAELEDSGVYFCASSLNEFQPQHFGDGTRLSIL.

CDR3: CASSFVGTNEKLFF. The CDR3 DNA is TGTGCCAGCAGCTTCGTGGGGACTAATGAAAAACTGTTTTTT. The chain uses TRBV7-9 and TRBJ1-4; D unresolved. The germline V gene has CDR1 SEHNR and CDR2 FQNEAQ (reference sequence). CDR3 size: 14 residues. Trimming shortened V by 3 bases and J by 2 bases, and 7 bases separated the two germline ends.

The chain joins TRBV6-5 to TRBJ2-7; TRBD1 matches 10 bases. The germline gives CDR1 MNHEY, CDR2 SVGAGI. V trimming: 6 bases; J trimming: 2 bases; junction bases outside the gene matches: 7. The CDR3 is 15 amino acids. The CDR3 bases are TGTGCCAGCAGAGAGGACAGGGGGATACCCTACGAGCAGTACTTC. It encodes CASREDRGIPYEQYF.

The V and J genes are TRBV7-3 and TRBJ2-1, with 9 bases fitting TRBD1. The CDR3 runs 15 residues. Trimming cost V 5 bases and J 4 bases; bases outside gene matches: 6. Germline V gene sequence: CDR1 SGHTA, CDR2 FQGTGA. CDR3 residues: CASSRGTGRYNEQFF. The CDR3 nucleotides read TGTGCCAGCAGCCGAGGGACAGGGAGATACAATGAGCAGTTCTTC.

V and J are TRBV6-5 and TRBJ2-7; 7 bases match TRBD1. The CDR3 extends over 15 amino acids. Trimming removed 7 bases from V and 1 base from J; junction bases left unmatched: 10. CDR1 and CDR2 (germline): MNHEY, SVGAGI. CDR3 sequence: CASTEGGRASYEQYF. The CDR3 DNA sequence: TGTGCCAGCACCGAAGGGGGCCGAGCGTCCTACGAGCAGTACTTC.

The genes are TRBV7-2 and TRBJ2-3; D remains ambiguous. Germline CDR1 reads SGHTA; CDR2 reads FQGNSA. With 3 bases removed from V and 0 bases from J, the gap between germline ends came to 4 bases. The CDR3 has 13 amino acids. The CDR3 coding sequence is TGTGCCAGCAGCTTGGGGAGCACAGATACGCAGTATTTT. This gives the protein CASSLGSTDTQYF. Combining the CDR3 with reference TRBV7-2 and TRBJ2-3 gives the whole variable domain GAGVSQSPSNKVTEKGKDVELRCDPISGHTALYWYRQSLGQGLEFLIYFQGNSAPDKSGLPSDRFSAERTGGSVSTLTIQRTQQEDSAVYLCASSLGSTDTQYFGPGTRLTVL.

This chain uses TRBV18 with TRBJ1-5, with D perhaps matching TRBD1 (5 bases). This CDR3 is built from 16 residues. Germline V gene data show CDR1 as KGHSH and CDR2 as LQKENI. Trimming pared 4 bases from V and 0 bases from J, leaving 13 bases between. This chain's CDR3 is CASSLSGSGSNQPQHF. The CDR3 nucleotides are TGTGCCAGCTCACTTTCAGGGTCGGGTAGCAATCAGCCCCAGCATTTT.

The J gene is TRBJ1-4, the V gene TRBV5-1; D gene ambiguous. Trimming stripped 0 bases from V and 8 bases from J, with 11 bases between. Germline loops: CDR1 SGHRS, CDR2 YFSETQ. The CDR3 is 14 residues long. The chain's CDR3 is CASSLESHWEKLFF. As DNA, the CDR3 is TGCGCCAGCAGCTTGGAGTCGCATTGGGAAAAACTGTTTTTT.

This clone was detected a few times. This chain links TRBV10-3 with TRBJ2-1; tentatively, D is TRBD1 (6 bases). Germline V lookup: CDR1 ENHRY, CDR2 SYGVKD. The CDR3 loop spans 12 amino acids. Deletions cut 10 bases from V and 1 base from J, with 8 bases between. The CDR3 nucleotides read TGTGCCACCGGGACATCCTACAATGAGCAGTTCTTC. Translating gives CATGTSYNEQFF.